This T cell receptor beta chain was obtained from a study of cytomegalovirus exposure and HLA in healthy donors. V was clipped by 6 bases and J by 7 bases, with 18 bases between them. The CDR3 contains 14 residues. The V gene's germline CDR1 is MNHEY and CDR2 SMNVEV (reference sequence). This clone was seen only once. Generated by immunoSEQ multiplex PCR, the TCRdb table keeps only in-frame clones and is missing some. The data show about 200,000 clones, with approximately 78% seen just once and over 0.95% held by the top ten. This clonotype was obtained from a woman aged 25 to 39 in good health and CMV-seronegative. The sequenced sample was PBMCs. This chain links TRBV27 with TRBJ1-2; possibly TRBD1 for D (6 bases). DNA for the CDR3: TGTGCCAGCAGCCCCGGGCAGGGGTTGGGTGGCTACACCTTC. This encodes CASSPGQGLGGYTF.